The clone carrying this T cell receptor (beta chain) is a singleton in its sample. The CDR3 loop spans 15 amino acids. Germline CDR1 LGHDT, CDR2 YNNKEL (reference sequence). The germline V and J ends were trimmed by 3 bases and 3 bases, with 15 bases remaining between them. Sequencing used immunoSEQ multiplex PCR; TCRdb keeps in-frame clones, though not all of them. The sample consists of more than 95,000 clones, roughly 87% of them appearing once. The data derive from a study of control samples from healthy donors and cancer patients. The origin of this receptor is a man between 35 and 55 years old in good health. V is TRBV3-1 (or the pseudogene TRBV3-2) and J is TRBJ2-7; D may be TRBD1 or TRBD2 (5 bases each). Sample: blood. The CDR3 is CASSQGTLQVYEQYF. CDR3 bases: TGTGCCAGCAGCCAGGGGACCTTACAAGTCTACGAGCAGTACTTC.